This TCR beta chain is from a study of shared clonotypes between healthy human individuals. Study as a whole: For every donor, three CD4 naive, three CD4 memory, two CD8 naive and one CD8 memory plates were used.

In the case of this clone: Antigen specificity is unknown.

Study-wide findings and caveats: Naive subsets usually exceeded memory subsets in estimated richness. Rarefaction indicated that sorted-subset sequencing remained incomplete although depth was large. Compared with clonotypes that all four donors shared, non-shared clonotypes had lower generation probabilities.

This table comes from immunoSEQ multiplex PCR, and its TCRdb copy is limited to in-frame clones, with some not included. The sample lists 2 million to 2.5 million clones; roughly 93% were seen once. Trimming at V came to 5 bases and at J to 0 bases, leaving 12 bases not matched to a gene. Germline assignment: CDR1 SGHTA and CDR2 FQGNSA. The CDR3 contains 17 residues. Sequenced input: naive CD4+ T cells from PBMCs. Described subset: CD45RA+ positively selected. This sequence originates from a man aged 18 to 29 in good health. Some clones in this sample may be carry-over from other donors' samples. J is TRBJ2-7 and V is TRBV7-2; TRBD2 aligns across 8 bases. CDR3 sequence (DNA): TGTGCCAGCAGCCGAAGTGGTGGCGGGAGGCCCTCCTACGAGCAGTACTTC. Residues: CASSRSGGGRPSYEQYF. Drawing the rest from reference TRBV7-2 and TRBJ2-7, the complete variable domain is GAGVSQSPSNKVTEKGKDVELRCDPISGHTALYWYRQSLGQGLEFLIYFQGNSAPDKSGLPSDRFSAERTGGSVSTLTIQRTQQEDSAVYLCASSRSGGGRPSYEQYFGPGTRLTVT.